This T cell receptor (beta chain) was identified in a study of T cell responses to AZD1222 COVID-19 vaccine. CDR1 is SGHTA and CDR2 is FQGNSA in the germline V gene. The V end was cut by 7 bases, the J end by 4 bases, with 13 bases between. The length of the CDR3 is 13 residues. Sequencing used immunoSEQ multiplex PCR; TCRdb keeps in-frame clones, though not all of them. The sample yields 85,000 to 90,000 clones, roughly nine tenths seen once. The sequencing here drew on peripheral blood, taken 28 days after the second AZD1222 dose. The TCR was taken from an adult who received the AZD1222 COVID-19 vaccine. The rearrangement joins TRBV7-2 to TRBJ2-5, with D possibly being TRBD1 or TRBD2 (7 bases each). CDR3 sequence reads: CASTRGGPETQYF. The CDR3 nucleotides read TGTGCCAGCACCAGGGGGGGCCCAGAGACCCAGTACTTC.